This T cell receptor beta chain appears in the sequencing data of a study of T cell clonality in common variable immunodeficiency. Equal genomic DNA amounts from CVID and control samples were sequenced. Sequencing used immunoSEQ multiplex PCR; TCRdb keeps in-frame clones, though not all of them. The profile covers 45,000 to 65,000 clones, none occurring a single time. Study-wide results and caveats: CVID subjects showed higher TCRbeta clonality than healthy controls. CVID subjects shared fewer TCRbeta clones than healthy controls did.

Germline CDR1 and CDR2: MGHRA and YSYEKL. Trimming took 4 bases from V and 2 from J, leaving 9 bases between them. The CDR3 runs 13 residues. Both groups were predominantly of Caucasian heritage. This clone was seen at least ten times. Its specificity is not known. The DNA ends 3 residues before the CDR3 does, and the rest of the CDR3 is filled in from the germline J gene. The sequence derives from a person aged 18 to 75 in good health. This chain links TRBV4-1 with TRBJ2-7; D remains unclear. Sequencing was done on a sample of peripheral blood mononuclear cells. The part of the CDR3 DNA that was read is TGCGCCAGCAGCCGAGGCCCACCCTACGAG. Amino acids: CASSRGPPYE. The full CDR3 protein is CASSRGPPYEQYF.